The 14 T cell receptor beta chains reported below all come from one sample, sequenced in a study of identical twins. TCRdb reprocessed the 5' RACE reads with MiXCR, giving one entry per CDR3 protein. The sample includes some 240,000 distinct CDR3 sequences, approximately 8.6% seen only once; the top ten take 2.5% to 3.5%. In addition, the sample was reused for a study of yellow fever vaccine responses in identical twins.

The material sequenced was CD8+ T cells sorted from blood. The receptors were gathered from a woman in her late teens or twenties in good health.

This clonotype was picked up a small number of times. The rearrangement links TRBV15 to TRBJ2-7; 9 bases align to TRBD1. Unmatched junction bases numbered 2, after V lost 1 base and J lost 4 bases. This CDR3 is 14 amino acids long. The germline CDR1 and CDR2 sequences are LNHNV and YYDKDF (reference sequence). CDR3 residues: CATSRGTGAYEQYF. The CDR3 nucleotides are TGTGCCACCAGCAGAGGGACAGGGGCGTACGAGCAGTACTTC.

As regards this clonotype: Germline is not matched at one junction end, which may reflect a read error. The chain carries TRBV12-3 or TRBV12-4 and TRBJ2-1, with TRBD2 matching 8 bases. CDR3 size: 18 residues. The CDR3 DNA is TGTGCCCGCAGTTTCGCCGGGGGGGCGGCAAGTTGGTACAATGAGCAGTTCTTC. It yields the protein CARSFAGGAASWYNEQFF.

This clonotype has more than one count but fewer than ten. The chain recombines TRBV10-3 with TRBJ2-1; TRBD2 matches 7 bases. The CDR3 is 22 amino acids. V gave up 3 bases and J gave up 5 bases; unmatched junction bases: 28. CDR1 is ENHRY and CDR2 is SYGVKD in the germline V gene. The CDR3 loop reads CAISDPTPGLLTPGSSNNEQFF. DNA of the CDR3: TGTGCCATCAGTGACCCAACACCGGGACTACTTACTCCCGGTTCATCGAACAATGAGCAGTTCTTC.

The chain has TRBV24-1 and TRBJ1-2; no firm D call. Germline values: CDR1 KGHDR, CDR2 SFDVKD. V dropped 4 bases and J dropped 0 bases, with 5 bases sitting between them. The CDR3 extends over 13 amino acids. In DNA form, the CDR3 reads TGTGCCACCAGTGACCCCTCTAACTATGGCTACACCTTC. It encodes CATSDPSNYGYTF.

This clonotype was counted many times. The chain has TRBV12-3 or TRBV12-4 and TRBJ2-1; the match to TRBD2 covers 7 bases. The CDR3 is 11 residues long. V lost 5 bases and J lost 9; bases outside the gene matches: 1. DNA of the CDR3: TGTGCCAGCAGTCCTAGCGGTGAGCAGTTCTTC. Residues: CASSPSGEQFF.

This clonotype has more than one count but fewer than ten. The chain recombines TRBV4-2 with TRBJ2-7, with D possibly being TRBD1 (5 bases). The V end lost 1 base, the J end lost 5 bases, and 12 bases lay between the germline ends. The germline gives CDR1 LGHNA, CDR2 YNFKEQ. CDR3 size: 14 residues. The CDR3 sequence: CASSQGAGFNEQYF. In nucleotides, the CDR3 is TGTGCCAGCAGCCAAGGGGCAGGGTTCAACGAGCAGTACTTC.

The chain couples TRBV20-1 to TRBJ2-3; 10 bases are a match to TRBD1. V shed 5 bases, J shed 3 bases, and the junction held 5 bases outside the gene matches. CDR1 is DFQATT and CDR2 is SNEGSKA in the germline V gene (reference sequence). The length of the CDR3 is 14 residues. The CDR3 DNA is TGCAGTGCTGCCGGGACAGGGGTTACAGATACGCAGTATTTT. Its protein is CSAAGTGVTDTQYF.

The chain is built from TRBV7-6 and TRBJ2-7; perhaps TRBD2 as D (5 bases). Trimming pared 7 bases from V and 6 bases from J, leaving 22 bases between. The CDR3 is made up of 15 amino acids. Germline lookup yields CDR1 SGHVS and CDR2 FNYEAQ. This CDR3 reads CASTASPGTHLEQYF. DNA for the CDR3: TGTGCCAGCACAGCTTCTCCGGGAACGCATCTCGAGCAGTACTTC.

In its sample, this clonotype was seen a few times. The V and J genes are TRBV27 and TRBJ2-3; tentatively, D is TRBD1 or TRBD2 (5 bases each). The germline V gene encodes CDR1 MNHEY and CDR2 SMNVEV (reference sequence). Deletions cut 2 bases from V and 2 bases from J, with 17 bases between. This CDR3 region has 17 residues. This CDR3 is CASSLGSGTDLTDTQYF. For the CDR3, the DNA is TGTGCCAGCAGTTTAGGCTCCGGGACGGATCTCACAGATACGCAGTATTTT.

This clonotype was counted ten times or more. The V gene is TRBV12-3 or TRBV12-4, the J gene TRBJ2-1, with D tentatively TRBD1 (6 bases). This CDR3 is built from 16 residues. Trimming took off 0 bases at V and 6 bases at J, with 15 bases between the two ends. In DNA form, the CDR3 reads TGTGCCAGCAGTTTAGCCCCCCCAGGACAGATCAATGAGCAGTTCTTC. It translates to CASSLAPPGQINEQFF.

This clonotype has at least ten counts. This chain uses TRBV27 with TRBJ2-7; D is unresolved. V was cut by 0 bases and J by 5 bases, with 8 bases left in between. The CDR3 extends over 13 amino acids. Germline V gene data show CDR1 as MNHEY and CDR2 as SMNVEV (reference sequence). The CDR3 DNA reads as TGTGCCAGCAGTTTATCCCCAAGCCACGAGCAGTACTTC. Protein product: CASSLSPSHEQYF.

The chain is built from TRBV12-3 or TRBV12-4 and TRBJ1-5; 7 bases fit TRBD1. The CDR3 sequence is 14 residues long. Germline trimming cut 5 bases from V and 5 bases from J; bases unmatched to any gene: 6. The CDR3 protein is CASSTGVDYQPQHF. The DNA for the CDR3 is TGTGCCAGCAGTACAGGGGTGGACTATCAGCCCCAGCATTTT.

The chain carries TRBV11-2 and TRBJ2-3, with TRBD2 identical over 8 bases. With 0 bases clipped from V and 5 bases from J, the junction kept 7 bases outside the gene matches. The germline gives CDR1 SGHAT, CDR2 FQNNGV. This CDR3 has 16 residues. CDR3 sequence: CASSLDYLLAGDTQYF. The CDR3 coding sequence is TGTGCCAGCAGCTTAGATTACCTCCTAGCGGGAGATACGCAGTATTTT.

This clonotype was seen repeatedly, ten times or more. This chain joins TRBV29-1 and TRBJ2-5; either TRBD1 or TRBD2 may fit D (5 bases each). Germline CDR1 is SQVTM and CDR2 is ANQGSEA. Trimming left V 5 bases short and J 2 bases short, with 18 bases between. This CDR3 contains 15 residues. Written as DNA, the CDR3 is TGCAGCGTTCGGGGTATGACAGTGGGTCAAGAGACCCAGTACTTC. Translating it yields CSVRGMTVGQETQYF.